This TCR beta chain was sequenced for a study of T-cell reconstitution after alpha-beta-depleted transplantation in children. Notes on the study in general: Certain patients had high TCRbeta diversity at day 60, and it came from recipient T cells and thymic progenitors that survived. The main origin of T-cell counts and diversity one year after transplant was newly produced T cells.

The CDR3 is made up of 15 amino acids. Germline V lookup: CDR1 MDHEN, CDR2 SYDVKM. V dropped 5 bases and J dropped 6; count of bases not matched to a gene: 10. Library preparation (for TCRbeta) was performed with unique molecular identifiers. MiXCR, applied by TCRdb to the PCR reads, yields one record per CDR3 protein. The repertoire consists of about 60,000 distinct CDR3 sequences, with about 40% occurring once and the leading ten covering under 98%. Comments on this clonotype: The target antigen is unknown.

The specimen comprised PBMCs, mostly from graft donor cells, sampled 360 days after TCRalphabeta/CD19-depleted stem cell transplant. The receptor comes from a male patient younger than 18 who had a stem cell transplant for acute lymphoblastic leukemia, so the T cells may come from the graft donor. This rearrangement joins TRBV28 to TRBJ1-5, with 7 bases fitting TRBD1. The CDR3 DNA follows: TGTGCCAGCAGTCCCGGGACAGTTAATGGTCAGCCCCAGCATTTT. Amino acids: CASSPGTVNGQPQHF.